These 10 T cell receptor beta chains came from one sample sequenced in a study of T cells in Graves' hyperthyroidism and ophthalmopathy. Amplified TCR beta CDR3 regions derived from RNA transcripts. A first-round RT-PCR of the TCR CDR3 used the HTBI primer set. TCRdb independently ran MiXCR on the multiplex PCR reads; one entry per CDR3 protein. The table lists 240,000 or so distinct CDR3 sequences, roughly 17% of them singletons. Sequenced input: blood. Source of these receptors: a woman aged 18-29 years with Graves' ophthalmopathy.

This clonotype was found many times. The V call is TRBV28, the J call TRBJ1-5; TRBD1 aligns across 8 bases. The trim removed 4 bases at V and 2 bases at J, leaving 13 bases unmatched. Germline V gene sequence: CDR1 MDHEN, CDR2 SYDVKM. The CDR3 totals 18 residues. The CDR3 DNA reads as TGTGCCAGCAGTTCTCTCGGGACAGGTTTGTATGGCAATCAGCCCCAGCATTTT. Protein product: CASSSLGTGLYGNQPQHF.

This clonotype was recorded many times. This chain uses TRBV18 with TRBJ2-7; tentative D call: TRBD2 (5 bases). CDR3 length: 13 residues. Trimming removed 3 bases at V and 2 bases at J, with 8 bases between. The germline V gene encodes CDR1 KGHSH and CDR2 LQKENI. CDR3 region: CASSPAGAYEQYF. CDR3 DNA: TGTGCCAGCTCACCCGCCGGGGCCTACGAGCAGTACTTC.

This clonotype was found many times. The chain joins TRBV3-1 to TRBJ1-2; D possibly corresponds to TRBD1 (5 bases). Trimming took 3 bases from V and 8 from J, leaving 10 bases between them. Germline CDR1 reads LGHDT; CDR2 reads YNNKEL (reference sequence). The CDR3 covers 12 residues. CDR3 nucleotides: TGTGCCAGCAGCCACAGGGATAGCGGCTACACCTTC. Its translation: CASSHRDSGYTF.

The sample holds many counts of this clonotype. Germline is not matched at one junction end, which may reflect a read error. The chain uses TRBV7-8 and TRBJ1-2, with a possible D match to TRBD1 (6 bases). The V gene's germline CDR1 is SGHVS and CDR2 FQNEAQ. This CDR3 comprises 14 residues. Here the CDR3 reads CTSSSPGGAGGYTF. DNA of the CDR3: TGTACCAGCAGCTCCCCGGGGGGGGCGGGGGGCTACACCTTC.

The table lists this clonotype with many counts. The chain employs TRBV6-1 and TRBJ2-3, with TRBD2 matching 8 bases. Per the germline V gene, CDR1 is MNHNS and CDR2 is SASEGT. V lost 4 bases to trimming and J lost 0 bases; unmatched junction nucleotides: 3. The CDR3 sequence is 15 residues long. The CDR3 nucleotides read TGTGCCAGCAGTGGTCGCGGGGGGAGCACAGATACGCAGTATTTT. This translates into CASSGRGGSTDTQYF.

V gene TRBV3-1 combines with J gene TRBJ1-1, with 7 bases fitting TRBD1. Germline CDR1 reads LGHDT; CDR2 reads YNNKEL (reference sequence). The length of the CDR3 is 15 residues. The V segment lost 5 bases and the J segment 1 base; nucleotides outside the gene matches: 7. The CDR3 DNA reads as TGTGCCAGCAGCTTAAACAGGGGAAGGAACACTGAAGCTTTCTTT. Its protein is CASSLNRGRNTEAFF.

The chain couples TRBV28 to TRBJ2-7; D unclear. The CDR3 covers 15 residues. Per germline, CDR1 MDHEN and CDR2 SYDVKM. V was cut by 6 bases and J by 3 bases, with 18 bases left in between. CDR3 loop: CASSPGLRPHYEQYF. CDR3 bases: TGTGCCAGCAGCCCCGGGCTTAGGCCCCACTACGAGCAGTACTTC.

The chain couples TRBV7-2 to TRBJ2-4; TRBD1 agrees at 8 bases. Germline-derived CDR1 and CDR2 are SGHTA and FQGNSA. This CDR3 comprises 15 residues. J gave up 11 bases and V 7 bases, and 16 bases lay outside the gene matches. In nucleotides, the CDR3 is TGTGCCAGCATCGCAGGGGGCGCGGGCAACCCCCTTCAGTACTTC. Amino acids: CASIAGGAGNPLQYF.

This clonotype showed up many times. The chain's CDR3 is CASRDPGAQPQHF. Here the CDR3 DNA reads TGTGCCAGCAGGGACCCGGGCGCTCAGCCCCAGCATTTT. V gene TRBV2 combines with J gene TRBJ1-5; D unresolved. Between the trimmed V and J ends, which lost 6 bases and 6 bases, there was a span of 12 bases. This CDR3 comprises 13 residues. The germline V gene encodes CDR1 SNHLY and CDR2 FYNNEI. The full variable domain, its missing parts supplied by reference TRBV2 and TRBJ1-5, is EPEVTQTPSHQVTQMGQEVILRCVPISNHLYFYWYRQILGQKVEFLVSFYNNEISEKSEIFDDQFSVERPDGSNFTLKIRSTKLEDSAMYFCASRDPGAQPQHFGDGTRLSIL.

The sample holds many counts of this clonotype. The genes are TRBV18 and TRBJ2-7; no clear D gene. The CDR3 covers 14 residues. The ends were cut back, 4 bases at V and 5 bases at J, with 15 bases in the middle. Germline V gene lookup returns CDR1 KGHSH and CDR2 LQKENI. The CDR3 region has the DNA TGTGCCAGCTCACTGACGGGCCCGGGCCACGAGCAGTACTTC. Amino acid sequence: CASSLTGPGHEQYF.